The present TCR beta chain was sequenced within a study of shared clonotypes between healthy human individuals. General observations from the study: Clonotype sharing across donors was expected to vary with sequencing depth. It was only blood that was sampled, and tissue repertoires likely differ.

The deep-level immunoSEQ assay was used. Source study methods: Junction-only immunoSEQ data arrived without quality scores, meaning filtering differed. Sequencing used immunoSEQ multiplex PCR; TCRdb keeps in-frame clones, though not all of them. D and trimming come from the DNA, and the V and J calls and clone size come from that table. There are approximately 840,000 clones in the sample; 90% to 98% occur only once, and about 0.25% lies in the top ten. On this clone itself: The antigen is unknown. Other nucleotide sequences in the sample specify the same CDR3.

CD45RO negativity and positive selection for CCR7 defined naive CD8 cells, a population that excluded terminally differentiated effector memory CD45RA+ cells. Trimming cost V 0 bases and J 8 bases, with 7 bases left between them. Looked up from germline, CDR1 is GTSNPN and CDR2 is SVGIG (reference sequence). The CDR3 covers 12 residues. Material for sequencing was naive CD8+ T cells sorted from blood. The TCR comes from a man aged 25-45 years in good health. The chain employs TRBV30 and TRBJ1-4; no definite D call. The CDR3 sequence is CAWSVLGEKLFF. As DNA, the CDR3 is TGTGCCTGGAGTGTACTTGGGGAAAAACTGTTTTTT.